Each of the 28 T cell receptor beta chains below was sequenced from the same sample in a study of T cell responses to AZD1222 COVID-19 vaccine. Some clones are missing from TCRdb's copy, which holds only in-frame ones; the method was immunoSEQ multiplex PCR. The sample lists about 180,000 clones, roughly nine tenths seen once, with 1.5% to 2% in the top ten. This sample comprised peripheral blood, obtained on day 0 of AZD1222 vaccination. The receptors shown here come from an adult in good health.

The rearrangement uses TRBV27 and TRBJ1-2; TRBD1 might be the D (5 bases). Germline V gene sequence: CDR1 MNHEY, CDR2 SMNVEV (reference sequence). V was cut by 6 bases and J by 0 bases, with 20 bases left in between. CDR3 length equals 17 residues. The CDR3 bases are TGTGCCAGCAGACCAACCCCGCCTCGGGGACCTAACTATGGCTACACCTTC. This gives the protein CASRPTPPRGPNYGYTF.

The chain recombines TRBV6-5 with TRBJ1-4; TRBD1 might be the D (6 bases). CDR1 and CDR2 from the germline V gene are MNHEY and SVGAGI. The CDR3 has 14 amino acids. V was pared by 0 bases and J by 5 bases, with 7 bases between. In nucleotides, the CDR3 is TGTGCCAGCAGTTACTCAAGGGGGAATGAAAAACTGTTTTTT. This gives the protein CASSYSRGNEKLFF.

The CDR3 DNA reads as TGTGCCACCAGTGATTCTCGGGGCAAAGACACTGAAGCTTTCTTT. It codes for CATSDSRGKDTEAFF. V and J are TRBV24-1 and TRBJ1-1, with a possible D match to TRBD1 (5 bases). The germline V gene has CDR1 KGHDR and CDR2 SFDVKD. The CDR3 runs to 15 residues. V was trimmed by 2 bases and J by 3 bases, leaving 12 bases between them.

The chain has TRBV29-1 and TRBJ1-4; 11 bases agree with TRBD1. Germline V gene lookup returns CDR1 SQVTM and CDR2 ANQGSEA. This CDR3 is 16 amino acids long. Trimming removed 6 bases from V and 2 bases from J; junction bases left unmatched: 8. The CDR3 loop reads CSVGEDRGRTNEKLFF. The CDR3 nucleotides are TGCAGCGTGGGAGAGGACAGGGGGCGGACTAATGAAAAACTGTTTTTT.

This chain links TRBV7-9 with TRBJ1-1, with D maybe TRBD1 (6 bases). Germline V lookup: CDR1 SEHNR, CDR2 FQNEAQ (reference sequence). The CDR3 has 14 amino acids. Trimming left V 5 bases short and J 3 bases short, with 13 bases between. The DNA for the CDR3 is TGTGCCAGCAGCGTACAGGGATCCGACACTGAAGCTTTCTTT. Encoded protein: CASSVQGSDTEAFF.

In its sample, this clone was seen a few times. This sequence joins TRBV27 and TRBJ2-6, with TRBD1 matching over 7 bases. Germline assignment: CDR1 MNHEY and CDR2 SMNVEV (reference sequence). The V segment lost 6 bases and the J segment 3 bases; nucleotides outside the gene matches: 5. CDR3 length: 15 amino acids. DNA of the CDR3: TGTGCCAGCAGAGTACAGGGGTTTGGGGCCAACGTCCTGACTTTC. Its protein is CASRVQGFGANVLTF. Filled out from reference TRBV27 and TRBJ2-6, the complete variable domain reads EAQVTQNPRYLITVTGKKLTVTCSQNMNHEYMSWYRQDPGLGLRQIYYSMNVEVTDKGDVPEGYKVSRKEKRNFPLILESPSPNQTSLYFCASRVQGFGANVLTFGAGSRLTVL.

The rearrangement links TRBV11-2 to TRBJ1-6, with 10 bases aligning to TRBD1. J gave up 7 bases and V 5 bases, and 2 bases lay outside the gene matches. Germline V gene sequence: CDR1 SGHAT, CDR2 FQNNGV. The CDR3 has 14 amino acids. This CDR3 is CASSETGGNSPLHF. In nucleotides, the CDR3 is TGTGCCAGCAGCGAGACAGGGGGCAATTCACCCCTCCACTTT. Filled out from reference TRBV11-2 and TRBJ1-6, the complete variable domain reads EAGVAQSPRYKIIEKRQSVAFWCNPISGHATLYWYQQILGQGPKLLIQFQNNGVVDDSQLPKDRFSAERLKGVDSTLKIQPAKLEDSAVYLCASSETGGNSPLHFGNGTRLTVT.

The CDR3 DNA follows: TGTGCCAGCAGCCAAGATCCGGGGGTTGCAGATACGCAGTATTTT. Amino acids: CASSQDPGVADTQYF. The V and J genes are TRBV3-1 (or the pseudogene TRBV3-2) and TRBJ2-3; D possibly corresponds to TRBD2 (6 bases). V gave up 0 bases and J gave up 4 bases, with 11 bases separating them. CDR1 LGHDT and CDR2 YNNKEL come from the germline V gene (reference sequence). CDR3 size: 15 residues.

This rearrangement joins TRBV19 to TRBJ1-5, with D maybe TRBD1 (5 bases). Looked up from germline, CDR1 is LNHDA and CDR2 is SQIVND (reference sequence). V was shortened by 3 bases and J by 6 bases, with 12 bases between the two germline ends. This CDR3 contains 14 residues. The CDR3 nucleotides are TGTGCCAGTAGTATTATGGGGGGAGGTCAGCCCCAGCATTTT. Encoded protein: CASSIMGGGQPQHF.

The chain links TRBV4-3 to TRBJ2-2, with D unresolved. V lost 0 bases and J 5 bases, leaving 10 bases between the germline ends. CDR1 LGHNA and CDR2 YSLEER come from the germline V gene. The CDR3 loop spans 15 amino acids. The CDR3 bases are TGCGCCAGCAGCCAAGATGGCTCGACGACCGGGGAGCTGTTTTTT. Encoded protein: CASSQDGSTTGELFF.

The J gene is TRBJ1-3, the V gene TRBV19; tentative D call: TRBD1 (5 bases). Trimming removed 8 bases at V and 0 bases at J, with 8 bases between. This CDR3 region has 13 residues. Germline loops: CDR1 LNHDA, CDR2 SQIVND (reference sequence). The CDR3 region is CASGTNSGNTIYF. As DNA, the CDR3 is TGTGCCAGTGGGACTAACTCTGGAAACACCATATATTTT.

The chain uses TRBV4-3 and TRBJ2-2; D unresolved. V lost 1 base, J lost 6 bases, and 6 bases lay in between. This CDR3 is 13 amino acids long. Germline V gene lookup returns CDR1 LGHNA and CDR2 YSLEER. The CDR3 protein is CASSQVRAGELFF. CDR3 nucleotides: TGCGCCAGCAGCCAAGTTCGGGCCGGGGAGCTGTTTTTT.

The chain carries TRBV2 and TRBJ2-1, with D perhaps matching TRBD1 (6 bases). Germline V gene lookup returns CDR1 SNHLY and CDR2 FYNNEI. The CDR3 spans 14 residues. Trimming removed 7 bases from V and 7 bases from J, with 17 bases in between. The DNA of the CDR3 is TGTGCCAGCAACAGAGGCAGGGGAGATAATGAGCAGTTCTTC. Its translation: CASNRGRGDNEQFF.

This clone was found once. CDR3 protein: CASSLSDNTEAFF. The DNA for the CDR3 is TGTGCCAGCAGCTTATCCGATAACACTGAAGCTTTCTTT. V and J are TRBV11-2 and TRBJ1-1; D remains ambiguous. Germline-derived CDR1 and CDR2 are SGHAT and FQNNGV. V shed 2 bases and J shed 2 bases, with 6 bases lying between them. This CDR3 spans 13 amino acids.

This clone is a singleton in its sample. The gene calls are TRBV14 and TRBJ2-3, with TRBD2 as a possible D gene (5 bases). This CDR3 is built from 13 residues. Germline V lookup: CDR1 SGHDN, CDR2 FVKESK. V dropped 4 bases and J dropped 3 bases, with 8 bases sitting between them. The CDR3, as DNA: TGTGCCAGCAGCCGAAAGCGGACAGATACGCAGTATTTT. Translated, it gives CASSRKRTDTQYF.

This chain joins TRBV27 and TRBJ1-2; possibly TRBD1 for D (5 bases). Trimming shortened V by 5 bases and J by 6 bases, and 13 bases separated the two germline ends. The CDR3 extends over 13 amino acids. Germline CDR1 reads MNHEY; CDR2 reads SMNVEV (reference sequence). The CDR3 nucleotides read TGTGCCAGCAGTAGAGTCGACAGCAATGGCTACACCTTC. The encoded protein is CASSRVDSNGYTF.

This chain connects TRBV7-2 to TRBJ1-1, with D perhaps matching TRBD1 (6 bases). Germline-derived CDR1 and CDR2 are SGHTA and FQGNSA. CDR3 size: 14 residues. V was trimmed by 2 bases and J by 5 bases, leaving 12 bases between them. CDR3 nucleotides: TGTGCCAGCAGCTTATTGGGGGGGCGTACTGAAGCTTTCTTT. Protein sequence: CASSLLGGRTEAFF. Drawing the rest from reference TRBV7-2 and TRBJ1-1, the complete variable domain is GAGVSQSPSNKVTEKGKDVELRCDPISGHTALYWYRQSLGQGLEFLIYFQGNSAPDKSGLPSDRFSAERTGGSVSTLTIQRTQQEDSAVYLCASSLLGGRTEAFFGQGTRLTVV.

The chain links TRBV28 to TRBJ2-7; TRBD1 is a possible D gene (6 bases). V lost 4 bases, J lost 0 bases, and 10 bases lay in between. This CDR3 contains 14 residues. CDR1 is MDHEN and CDR2 is SYDVKM in the germline V gene. CDR3 sequence (DNA): TGTGCCAGCAGTTGGGACACGAACTCCTACGAGCAGTACTTC. The encoded protein is CASSWDTNSYEQYF.

This clone has a handful of counts. V gene TRBV7-8 combines with J gene TRBJ1-2; maybe TRBD1 (6 bases). The germline V gene has CDR1 SGHVS and CDR2 FQNEAQ. This CDR3 comprises 16 residues. Trimming took 1 base from V and 1 from J, leaving 13 bases between them. CDR3 region: CASSLGTARVNYGYTF. In DNA form, the CDR3 reads TGTGCCAGCAGCTTAGGGACAGCCAGAGTTAACTATGGCTACACCTTC.

The rearrangement uses TRBV6-5 and TRBJ1-1, with TRBD1 as a possible D gene (5 bases). The V gene lost 6 bases and the J gene lost 1 base, with 15 bases spanning the gap. The CDR3 runs 15 residues. CDR1 is MNHEY, CDR2 SVGAGI, per germline. CDR3 sequence: CASRGGGTRNTEAFF. CDR3 DNA: TGTGCCAGCAGGGGCGGGGGAACGAGGAACACTGAAGCTTTCTTT.

The chain combines TRBV7-8 with TRBJ2-1, with unresolved D. The CDR3 is 12 residues long. Germline CDR1 is SGHVS and CDR2 is FQNEAQ. V was trimmed by 5 bases and J by 6 bases, leaving 8 bases between them. The CDR3 spells CASSIYGNEQFF. The CDR3 DNA reads as TGTGCCAGCAGCATCTATGGCAATGAGCAGTTCTTC.

This clone has just a few counts. The chain combines TRBV12-3 or TRBV12-4 with TRBJ1-4; TRBD1 might be the D (6 bases). V lost 5 bases and J lost 13, with 11 bases in between. CDR3 length: 11 amino acids. CDR3 nucleotides: TGTGCCAGCAGTACACGGACAGTACTGTTTTTT. Translation gives CASSTRTVLFF.

The chain employs TRBV6-6 and TRBJ1-1; 9 bases are shared with TRBD1. Trimming removed 10 bases from V and 4 bases from J; junction bases left unmatched: 10. Germline CDR1 reads MNHNY; CDR2 reads SVGAGI (reference sequence). The CDR3 runs 14 residues. CDR3 coding DNA: TGTGCCACAACTTCCGGGACAGGGTTCACTGAAGCTTTCTTT. Protein product: CATTSGTGFTEAFF.

V and J are TRBV5-4 and TRBJ1-6; D remains ambiguous. This CDR3 is 16 amino acids long. Germline values: CDR1 SGHNT, CDR2 YYREEE (reference sequence). V gave up 0 bases and J gave up 0 bases, with 7 bases separating them. The CDR3 bases are TGTGCCAGCAGCTTGGAAAGGAGCTCCTATAATTCACCCCTCCACTTT. This translates into CASSLERSSYNSPLHF.

In its sample, this clone was seen once. This CDR3 is CSVQKQVEYEQYF. In nucleotides, the CDR3 is TGCAGCGTTCAGAAACAGGTGGAGTACGAGCAGTACTTC. V and J are TRBV29-1 and TRBJ2-7; a possible D gene is TRBD1 (5 bases). Germline CDR1 is SQVTM and CDR2 is ANQGSEA. The V gene lost 5 bases and the J gene lost 4 bases, with 15 bases spanning the gap. This CDR3 comprises 13 residues.

This clone has only one observation. J is TRBJ2-4 and V is TRBV10-1; unclear D gene. Per germline, CDR1 WNHNN and CDR2 SYGVQD (reference sequence). The CDR3 runs to 16 residues. V shed 3 bases and J shed 0 bases, with 12 bases lying between them. The CDR3 nucleotides are TGCGCCAGCAGTGACAGCCCTTCTCTAGCCAAAAACATTCAGTACTTC. Translation: CASSDSPSLAKNIQYF.

The rearrangement joins TRBV9 to TRBJ1-2; weak D call: TRBD1 (6 bases). The CDR3 totals 16 residues. The germline V and J ends were trimmed by 0 bases and 7 bases, with 19 bases remaining between them. CDR1 is SGDLS, CDR2 YYNGEE, per germline. DNA of the CDR3: TGTGCCAGCAGCGTAGAGGACAGTGGGGTCTATTCTGGCTACACCTTC. It codes for CASSVEDSGVYSGYTF. The full variable domain, rest sourced from reference TRBV9 and TRBJ1-2, is DSGVTQTPKHLITATGQRVTLRCSPRSGDLSVYWYQQSLDQGLQFLIQYYNGEERAKGNILERFSAQQFPDLHSELNLSSLELGDSALYFCASSVEDSGVYSGYTFGSGTRLTVV.

The rearrangement uses TRBV9 and TRBJ1-3; D remains ambiguous. Germline lookup yields CDR1 SGDLS and CDR2 YYNGEE. CDR3 length equals 14 residues. V lost 2 bases to trimming and J lost 0 bases, with 6 bases between them. DNA for the CDR3: TGTGCCAGCAGCGTGGGGAGCTCTGGAAACACCATATATTTT. This codes for CASSVGSSGNTIYF.